The 8 T cell receptor beta chains below come from one sample, sequenced in a study of early T cells in non-severe SARS-CoV-2 infection. TCRdb fed the 5' RACE reads into MiXCR, producing one record per CDR3 protein. The profile shows about 48,000 distinct CDR3 sequences, approximately 13% of them singletons. The sample consisted of whole blood. The receptor source for this set is an adult who was a healthcare worker with PCR-confirmed SARS-CoV-2 infection or an uninfected control (not recorded which).

The V gene is TRBV7-6, the J gene TRBJ2-4, with TRBD1 as a possible D gene (5 bases). With 1 base removed from V and 9 bases from J, the gap between germline ends came to 10 bases. The CDR3 has 13 amino acids. The germline V gene encodes CDR1 SGHVS and CDR2 FNYEAQ. The CDR3 is CASSLEGSGIQYF. For the CDR3, the DNA is TGTGCCAGCAGCTTAGAGGGGTCAGGCATTCAGTACTTC.

This clonotype occurred many times. The chain combines TRBV5-6 with TRBJ2-1; no clear D gene. The germline gives CDR1 SGHDT, CDR2 YYEEEE. This CDR3 is built from 13 residues. V dropped 4 bases and J dropped 7 bases, with 12 bases sitting between them. The DNA of the CDR3 is TGTGCCAGCAGCCCGCAAGGCTTTAATGAGCAGTTCTTC. This sequence encodes CASSPQGFNEQFF. Full variable domain (outside the CDR3, taken from reference TRBV5-6 and TRBJ2-1): DAGVTQSPTHLIKTRGQQVTLRCSPKSGHDTVSWYQQALGQGPQFIFQYYEEEERQRGNFPDRFSGHQFPNYSSELNVNALLLGDSALYLCASSPQGFNEQFFGPGTRLTVL.

This clonotype was seen repeatedly, ten times or more. V gene TRBV3-1 combines with J gene TRBJ2-1; 7 bases are a match to TRBD2. Germline lookup yields CDR1 LGHDT and CDR2 YNNKEL (reference sequence). The V gene end was trimmed by 1 base and the J gene end by 5 bases; junction bases not matched to a gene: 8. The CDR3 is 16 amino acids. The CDR3 here is CASSQVAGDRDNEQFF. For the CDR3, the DNA is TGTGCCAGCAGCCAAGTCGCGGGAGACCGCGACAATGAGCAGTTCTTC.

As concerns this clonotype: One end of the junction is discordant with germline, which a read error may explain. The genes are TRBV19 and TRBJ2-7; TRBD1 matches at 9 bases. This CDR3 region has 14 residues. From germline, CDR1 is LNHDA and CDR2 SQIVND (reference sequence). The DNA of the CDR3 is TGCTCGACCAGGCCTGGGACAGGGATCCACGAGCAGTACTTC. It is translated as CSTRPGTGIHEQYF. Based on the CDR3 plus reference TRBV19 and TRBJ2-7, the full variable domain is DGGITQSPKYLFRKEGQNVTLSCEQNLNHDAMYWYRQDPGQGLRLIYYSQIVNDFQKGDIAEGYSVSREKKESFPLTVTSAQKNPTAFYLCSTRPGTGIHEQYFGPGTRLTVT.

This clonotype appeared many times. J is TRBJ2-1 and V is TRBV7-2; 10 bases map to TRBD2. The CDR3 is 20 residues long. V lost 3 bases to trimming and J lost 2 bases; unmatched junction nucleotides: 16. Per the germline V gene, CDR1 is SGHTA and CDR2 is FQGNSA. The CDR3 region is CASSFYPSPGLAPTYNEQFF. The CDR3 bases are TGTGCCAGCAGCTTCTATCCCTCTCCGGGACTAGCGCCGACCTACAATGAGCAGTTCTTC.

The table lists this clonotype with a few counts. The chain recombines TRBV6-5 with TRBJ1-4; D remains ambiguous. Per the germline V gene, CDR1 is MNHEY and CDR2 is SVGAGI. The CDR3 runs to 16 residues. V was shortened by 6 bases and J by 0 bases, with 14 bases between the two germline ends. The CDR3 sequence is CASRSETRPTNEKLFF. DNA for the CDR3: TGTGCCAGCAGGTCGGAGACACGACCAACTAATGAAAAACTGTTTTTT.

This chain uses TRBV2 with TRBJ1-1, with TRBD1 matching over 9 bases. V shed 6 bases and J 2 bases; nucleotides not matched to a gene: 4. The CDR3 sequence is 14 residues long. Germline lookup yields CDR1 SNHLY and CDR2 FYNNEI. In DNA form, the CDR3 reads TGTGCCAGCAGGTTGACAGGGGGTAACACTGAAGCTTTCTTT. Translation: CASRLTGGNTEAFF.

This clonotype occurred a few times. For the CDR3, the DNA is TGTGCCAGCACGGGGGGCGGGACCCGCTACGAGCAGTACTTC. Its translation is CASTGGGTRYEQYF. The chain is built from TRBV12-3 or TRBV12-4 and TRBJ2-7; weak D call: TRBD2 (7 bases). Trimming removed 7 bases at V and 3 bases at J, with 16 bases between. CDR3 size: 14 residues.